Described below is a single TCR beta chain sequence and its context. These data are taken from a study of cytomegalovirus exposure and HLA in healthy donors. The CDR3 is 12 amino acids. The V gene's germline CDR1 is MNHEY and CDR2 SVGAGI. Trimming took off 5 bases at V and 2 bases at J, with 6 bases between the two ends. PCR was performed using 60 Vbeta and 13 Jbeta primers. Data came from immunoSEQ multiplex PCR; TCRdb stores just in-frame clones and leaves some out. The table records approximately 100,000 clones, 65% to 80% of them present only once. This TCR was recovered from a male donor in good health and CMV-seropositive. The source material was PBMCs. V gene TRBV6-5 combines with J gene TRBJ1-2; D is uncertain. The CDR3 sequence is CASSPQNYGYTF. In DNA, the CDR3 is TGTGCCAGCAGTCCCCAGAACTATGGCTACACCTTC.